This T cell receptor beta chain comes out of a study of HIV-infected patients and healthy controls (dated by TCRdb to the mid-2010s). Spanning cysteine to phenylalanine, the CDR3 consists of 18 amino acids. CDR3 DNA is the only sequence kept; it has 54 bases, read in frame from the first base. V loses 0 bases, J loses 6 bases, and the germline ends lie 21 bases apart. Reading the germline V gene gives CDR1 LGHNA and CDR2 YSLEER. Receptors were amplified or captured by 5' RACE. Sequencing used an Illumina MiSeq. In TCRdb, the public reads were trimmed at Q25 with fastp and aligned with MiXCR, with productive beta chains retained. Every distinct CDR3 protein forms one entry, paired with its most common genes and DNA. The sample yields some 20,000 distinct CDR3 sequences; roughly 19% were counted once. The ten largest make up roughly 31% of the sample. This clonotype was seen ten or more times. Its antigen target is currently unknown. No clone much larger than this one lies a single base away; base qualities are absent.

The sample taken for sequencing was CD8+ T cells from blood. The receptor's source is a human donor in good health. The sequence joins TRBV4-3 to TRBJ2-4; the D region possibly corresponds to TRBD1 (5 bases align). This receptor has the CDR3 CASSQDMEPQAKLNIQYF. The DNA sequence is TGCGCCAGCAGCCAAGATATGGAACCACAGGCCAAGCTAAACATTCAGTACTTC.